The clone carrying this T cell receptor (beta chain) came up many times. The antigen is not known. The data stem from a study of T cells after yellow fever vaccination. Points from the study as a whole: Abundant bulk-derived clonotypes could contaminate FACS-sorted repertoires.

Trimming shortened V by 4 bases and J by 5 bases, and 12 bases separated the two germline ends. The CDR3 consists of 13 residues. Germline loops: CDR1 LGHNA, CDR2 YNFKEQ. TCRdb re-called the 5' RACE reads with MiXCR, one entry per CDR3 protein. The sample includes 150,000 or so distinct CDR3 sequences, less than 8.5% of them seen just once. This receptor was taken from a man younger than 45 who received the YFV17D yellow fever vaccine. The specimen was CD4+ T cells sorted from PBMCs, collected 10 days after the yellow fever booster vaccination. The V gene is TRBV4-2, the J gene TRBJ2-7, with D perhaps TRBD1 (5 bases). Here the CDR3 DNA reads TGTGCCAGCAGCCTTCGTTCGACAGACGAGCAGTACTTC. The encoded protein is CASSLRSTDEQYF.